One and the same sample provided the 30 T cell receptor beta chains below, sequenced in a study of human T cells and chemical hapten exposure. Time point indicated: patch test 1, 2 weeks after DPC sensitization. The treatment denotes: therapeutic diphenylcyclopropenone sensitization with weekly scalp DPC. TCRdb called the RACE reads again in MiXCR, with one record for every CDR3 protein. Here the sample spans approximately 80,000 distinct CDR3 sequences, roughly 7.6% being singletons. This specimen was whole blood, taken in connection with sensitization to the hapten diphenylcyclopropenone (DPC). The receptors shown here come from a woman in her twenties or thirties with alopecia areata. Some clones in this sample may be carry-over from other donors' samples.

The sample holds a few counts of this clonotype. The chain is built from TRBV12-3 or TRBV12-4 and TRBJ2-2, with TRBD1 identical over 7 bases. Unmatched junction bases numbered 1, after V lost 6 bases and J lost 0 bases. CDR3 length: 14 amino acids. CDR3 amino acids: CASRTGTNTGELFF. CDR3 nucleotides: TGTGCCAGCAGGACAGGGACGAACACCGGGGAGCTGTTTTTT.

This clonotype was recorded many times. The chain uses TRBV29-1 and TRBJ1-1; 8 bases align to TRBD1. CDR1 SQVTM and CDR2 ANQGSEA come from the germline V gene. This CDR3 is built from 12 residues. The J segment lost 4 bases and the V segment lost 4 bases, leaving 2 bases of the junction unmatched. The CDR3 region has the DNA TGCAGCGTTGCTGGACAGGGCACTGAAGCTTTCTTT. This encodes CSVAGQGTEAFF.

This chain joins TRBV7-3 and TRBJ2-7; 9 bases fit TRBD1. The junction had 9 bases not matched to a gene; V was cut back by 4 bases and J by 5 bases. CDR1 and CDR2 from the germline V gene are SGHTA and FQGTGA. This CDR3 is built from 15 residues. The CDR3 region has the DNA TGTGCCAGCAGCTCTAGTCGGACAGGGGATCACGAGCAGTACTTC. This translates into CASSSSRTGDHEQYF.

This clonotype appeared many times. This chain uses TRBV3-1 with TRBJ2-2; D not certain. CDR1 and CDR2 from the germline V gene are LGHDT and YNNKEL (reference sequence). Trimming took off 4 bases at V and 6 bases at J, with 9 bases between the two ends. There are 13 residues in the CDR3. The CDR3 sequence: CASSPLLAGELFF. DNA of the CDR3: TGTGCCAGCAGCCCCCTCTTGGCCGGGGAGCTGTTTTTT.

This clonotype was picked up many times. This chain joins TRBV7-9 and TRBJ1-1; TRBD1 might be the D (5 bases). CDR3 length: 13 residues. The V gene lost 5 bases and the J gene lost 2 bases, with 9 bases spanning the gap. In germline, CDR1 is SEHNR, CDR2 FQNEAQ (reference sequence). Here the CDR3 DNA reads TGTGCCAGCAGCCGCAGGGAAAACACTGAAGCTTTCTTT. It is translated as CASSRRENTEAFF. The full variable domain, rest sourced from reference TRBV7-9 and TRBJ1-1, is DTGVSQNPRHKITKRGQNVTFRCDPISEHNRLYWYRQTLGQGPEFLTYFQNEAQLEKSRLLSDRFSAERPKGSFSTLEIQRTEQGDSAMYLCASSRRENTEAFFGQGTRLTVV.

There are many counts of this clonotype. A junction boundary mismatches the germline segment, possibly from a read error. J is TRBJ1-1 and V is TRBV15; D is undetermined. The CDR3 has 15 residues. Germline-derived CDR1 and CDR2 are LNHNV and YYDKDF (reference sequence). In DNA form, the CDR3 reads TGTGCCACCAGCAGAGACCGGACCCTGAACGCTGAAGCTTTCTTT. This encodes CATSRDRTLNAEAFF.

This clonotype was seen at least ten times. This chain links TRBV7-2 with TRBJ2-1; maybe TRBD1 (6 bases). Trimming stripped 1 base from V and 8 bases from J, with 9 bases between. Germline CDR1 is SGHTA and CDR2 is FQGNSA. This CDR3 contains 13 residues. CDR3 protein: CASSLGGQDEQFF. For the CDR3, the DNA is TGTGCCAGCAGCTTAGGGGGACAAGATGAGCAGTTCTTC.

This clonotype was seen a handful of times. The chain has TRBV20-1 and TRBJ2-1; TRBD2 might be the D (5 bases). The CDR3 loop spans 13 amino acids. Per germline, CDR1 DFQATT and CDR2 SNEGSKA (reference sequence). V was pared by 6 bases and J by 0 bases, with 9 bases between. CDR3 in DNA: TGCAGTGCCTTAAGCGGCTCCTACAATGAGCAGTTCTTC. Amino acids: CSALSGSYNEQFF.

As for this clonotype: A much larger clone lies a single base off, so this may be a read error. The gene calls are TRBV5-6 and TRBJ1-5; TRBD1 matches at 7 bases. The CDR3 runs 16 residues. CDR1 and CDR2 from the germline V gene are SGHDT and YYEEEE. The CDR3 here is CAGSPRQGRGNQPQHF. CDR3 sequence (DNA): TGTGCCGGCAGCCCACGACAGGGACGGGGCAATCAGCCCCAGCATTTT.

This clonotype was detected many times. The chain joins TRBV29-1 to TRBJ1-1, with D perhaps TRBD1 (5 bases). The V gene lost 5 bases and the J gene lost 3 bases, with 10 bases spanning the gap. Germline assignment: CDR1 SQVTM and CDR2 ANQGSEA. This CDR3 has 12 residues. Written as DNA, the CDR3 is TGCAGCGTTATGGGGGGGGACACTGAAGCTTTCTTT. It specifies CSVMGGDTEAFF.

This clonotype was seen ten or more times. At one of its ends the junction is not consistent with the germline gene, which may arise from a read error. This sequence joins TRBV15 and TRBJ2-7; TRBD2 matches at 8 bases. The length of the CDR3 is 15 residues. The germline V gene encodes CDR1 LNHNV and CDR2 YYDKDF (reference sequence). CDR3 amino acids: CATSSFGGGSFEQYF. DNA of the CDR3: TGTGCCACCAGCTCCTTTGGCGGGGGGTCCTTCGAGCAGTACTTC.

Points on this clonotype: Given a much more abundant clone one base away, this may be a read error. The chain employs TRBV6-1 and TRBJ1-1, with 7 nucleotides matching TRBD1. V shed 5 bases and J 2 bases; nucleotides not matched to a gene: 11. Germline loops: CDR1 MNHNS, CDR2 SASEGT. The CDR3 runs to 16 residues. CDR3 nucleotides: TGTGCCAGCAGTTTACAGGGGTGTTTTGCCAACACTGAAGCTTTCTTT. It yields the protein CASSLQGCFANTEAFF.

This clonotype was recorded many times. The rearrangement links TRBV12-3 or TRBV12-4 to TRBJ2-6, with 7 bases matching TRBD1. The CDR3 is 17 residues long. V trimming: 1 base; J trimming: 0 bases; junction bases outside the gene matches: 3. In DNA, the CDR3 is TGTGCCAGCAGTTTAGGGGACAGTAACTCTGGGGCCAACGTCCTGACTTTC. Translating gives CASSLGDSNSGANVLTF.

This clonotype was observed many times. The chain uses TRBV30 and TRBJ2-3; 9 bases line up with TRBD2. V shed 0 bases and J 6 bases; nucleotides not matched to a gene: 13. The CDR3 sequence is 17 residues long. Germline V CDR1 and CDR2: GTSNPN, SVGIG (reference sequence). CDR3 sequence: CAWSVFLSGGKRDTQYF. The CDR3 DNA follows: TGTGCCTGGAGTGTATTCCTTAGCGGGGGTAAAAGGGATACGCAGTATTTT.

This clonotype was seen many times. CDR3 sequence (DNA): TGCGCCAGCAGCGTCGGAGCGACCGAAACAGATACGCAGTATTTT. This encodes CASSVGATETDTQYF. This chain uses TRBV5-1 with TRBJ2-3, with D unresolved. The germline gives CDR1 SGHRS, CDR2 YFSETQ. V lost 4 bases and J lost 3, with 15 bases in between. The CDR3 extends over 15 amino acids.

This clonotype was recorded at least ten times. The rearrangement joins TRBV20-1 to TRBJ1-2; D gene unclear. The CDR3 runs to 13 residues. CDR1 and CDR2 (germline): DFQATT, SNEGSKA (reference sequence). V lost 5 bases and J 5 bases, leaving 15 bases between the germline ends. The CDR3 protein is CSAPRGEGYGYTF. In DNA, the CDR3 is TGCAGTGCTCCTCGTGGGGAAGGATATGGCTACACCTTC.

Many counts were recorded for this clonotype. The chain employs TRBV7-7 and TRBJ1-4; tentatively, D is TRBD1 (5 bases). The CDR3 loop spans 16 amino acids. Trimming pared 1 base from V and 2 bases from J, leaving 11 bases between. Germline V CDR1 and CDR2: SSHAT, FNYEAQ (reference sequence). The CDR3 is CASSLGSAGTNEKLFF. The DNA of the CDR3 is TGTGCCAGCAGCTTAGGATCTGCAGGGACTAATGAAAAACTGTTTTTT. The variable domain in full, with the rest retrieved from reference TRBV7-7 and TRBJ1-4, is GAGVSQSPRYKVTKRGQDVTLRCDPISSHATLYWYQQALGQGPEFLTYFNYEAQPDKSGLPSDRFSAERPEGSISTLTIQRTEQRDSAMYRCASSLGSAGTNEKLFFGSGTQLSVL.

The chain carries TRBV2 and TRBJ2-1, with TRBD1 identical over 7 bases. The ends lost 5 bases at V and 5 bases at J; junction bases unmatched: 3. CDR3 size: 13 residues. Germline assignment: CDR1 SNHLY and CDR2 FYNNEI. Here the CDR3 DNA reads TGTGCCAGCAGTTCGGACAGGCACAATGAGCAGTTCTTC. This encodes CASSSDRHNEQFF.

This chain connects TRBV5-1 to TRBJ1-5, with D possibly TRBD1 on 5 matching bases. The V and J ends lost 1 base and 6 bases respectively, with 8 bases between them. Germline lookup yields CDR1 SGHRS and CDR2 YFSETQ. The CDR3 sequence is 13 residues long. The DNA of the CDR3 is TGCGCCAGCAGCTTGAGGGGCAGTCAGCCCCAGCATTTT. Protein: CASSLRGSQPQHF. Drawing the rest from reference TRBV5-1 and TRBJ1-5, the complete variable domain is KAGVTQTPRYLIKTRGQQVTLSCSPISGHRSVSWYQQTPGQGLQFLFEYFSETQRNKGNFPGRFSGRQFSNSRSEMNVSTLELGDSALYLCASSLRGSQPQHFGDGTRLSIL.

Comments on this clonotype: This sequence may be a read error, since a much larger clone differs from it by one base. The chain has TRBV6-6 and TRBJ2-1; no reliable D call. The V gene's germline CDR1 is MNHNY and CDR2 SVGAGI (reference sequence). This CDR3 is built from 17 residues. CDR3 DNA: TGTGCCAGAAGTTACTCGGTCCGGGCCTCGCCCTACAATGAGCAGTTCTTC. Its translation: CARSYSVRASPYNEQFF.

This clonotype occurred a few times. V gene TRBV10-3 combines with J gene TRBJ2-7, with D unresolved. V lost 8 bases, J lost 2 bases, and 25 bases lay in between. Germline V gene data show CDR1 as ENHRY and CDR2 as SYGVKD. The CDR3 loop spans 17 amino acids. CDR3 residues: CAISSMGTAIRPYEQYF. The CDR3 coding sequence is TGTGCCATCTCCAGTATGGGTACAGCCATTAGACCCTACGAGCAGTACTTC.

V usage is TRBV7-6 and J usage is TRBJ2-1; 9 bases fit TRBD1. Germline V gene sequence: CDR1 SGHVS, CDR2 FNYEAQ. The length of the CDR3 is 16 residues. With V trimmed by 5 bases and J by 4 bases, 9 bases remained unmatched. CDR3 amino acids: CASSTGGGQGYNEQFF. As DNA, the CDR3 is TGTGCCAGCAGCACGGGGGGAGGACAGGGGTACAATGAGCAGTTCTTC.

This rearrangement joins TRBV5-6 to TRBJ1-6, with a weak D call TRBD1 (6 bases). Trimming stripped 3 bases from V and 14 bases from J, with 9 bases between. The CDR3 totals 11 residues. Germline V gene lookup returns CDR1 SGHDT and CDR2 YYEEEE. Here the CDR3 reads CASSYRDTLHF. As DNA, the CDR3 is TGTGCCAGCAGCTACCGGGACACCCTCCACTTT.

This clonotype was picked up many times. This rearrangement joins TRBV9 to TRBJ2-7; 9 nucleotides match TRBD2. The germline V gene encodes CDR1 SGDLS and CDR2 YYNGEE. The CDR3 covers 15 residues. V lost 4 bases, J lost 6 bases, and 11 bases stayed unmatched. CDR3 sequence: CASSPGLAVEGEQYF. CDR3 nucleotide sequence: TGTGCCAGCAGCCCGGGACTAGCAGTCGAGGGCGAGCAGTACTTC.

There are a few counts of this clonotype. The chain combines TRBV12-3 or TRBV12-4 with TRBJ2-1; D may be TRBD1 (5 bases). V lost 4 bases and J lost 5, with 21 bases in between. CDR3 length: 17 amino acids. The CDR3 nucleotides read TGTGCCAGCAGTTCAACCCCCGGGCAGGGCCCGGACAATGAGCAGTTCTTC. This gives the protein CASSSTPGQGPDNEQFF.

This clonotype showed up many times. This rearrangement joins TRBV4-2 to TRBJ2-3; 11 bases map to TRBD2. Trimming removed 0 bases from V and 4 bases from J; junction bases left unmatched: 3. Germline values: CDR1 LGHNA, CDR2 YNFKEQ. This CDR3 is 16 amino acids long. CDR3 sequence reads: CASSQDTSGGPDTQYF. CDR3 DNA sequence: TGTGCCAGCAGCCAAGATACTAGCGGGGGTCCAGATACGCAGTATTTT.

The sample holds many counts of this clonotype. The J gene is TRBJ1-1, the V gene TRBV12-3 or TRBV12-4, with D unresolved. CDR3 size: 14 residues. Deletions cut 6 bases from V and 0 bases from J, with 11 bases between. The CDR3 loop reads CASSPRSLNTEAFF. In DNA, the CDR3 is TGTGCCAGCAGCCCTCGGAGCCTGAACACTGAAGCTTTCTTT.

The table lists this clonotype with many counts. V is TRBV29-1 and J is TRBJ1-1; tentatively, D is TRBD1 (5 bases). The V gene lost 6 bases and the J gene lost 1 base, with 12 bases spanning the gap. The CDR3 spans 13 residues. Germline loops: CDR1 SQVTM, CDR2 ANQGSEA. CDR3 nucleotide sequence: TGCAGCGTGGGGGACCGCCAGAACACTGAAGCTTTCTTT. This translates into CSVGDRQNTEAFF. Variable domain in full (rest from reference TRBV29-1 and TRBJ1-1): SAVISQKPSRDICQRGTSLTIQCQVDSQVTMMFWYRQQPGQSLTLIATANQGSEATYESGFVIDKFPISRPNLTFSTLTVSNMSPEDSSIYLCSVGDRQNTEAFFGQGTRLTVV.

The chain links TRBV11-2 to TRBJ2-5; 12 bases map to TRBD2. Germline trimming cut 5 bases from V and 3 bases from J; bases unmatched to any gene: 7. Germline V gene data show CDR1 as SGHAT and CDR2 as FQNNGV. The CDR3 loop spans 16 amino acids. CDR3 amino acids: CASSPRLAGEEETQYF. The CDR3 bases are TGTGCCAGCAGCCCACGACTAGCGGGGGAGGAAGAGACCCAGTACTTC.

The chain carries TRBV13 and TRBJ1-2, with TRBD1 matching over 8 bases. CDR1 and CDR2 from the germline V gene are PRHDT and FYEKMQ (reference sequence). V shed 5 bases, J shed 8 bases, and the junction held 7 bases outside the gene matches. CDR3 length: 13 residues. CDR3 protein: CASSRGQAGGYTF. The CDR3 nucleotides are TGTGCCAGCAGCCGGGGACAGGCTGGGGGCTACACCTTC.